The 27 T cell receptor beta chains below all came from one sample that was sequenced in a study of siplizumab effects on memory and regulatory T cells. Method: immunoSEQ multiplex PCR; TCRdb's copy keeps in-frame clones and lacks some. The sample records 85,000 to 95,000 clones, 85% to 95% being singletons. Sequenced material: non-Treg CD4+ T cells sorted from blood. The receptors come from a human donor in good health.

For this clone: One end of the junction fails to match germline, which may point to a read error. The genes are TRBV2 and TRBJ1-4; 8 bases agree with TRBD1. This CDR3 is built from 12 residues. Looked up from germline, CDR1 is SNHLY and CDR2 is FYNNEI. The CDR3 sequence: CATGTGLENLFF. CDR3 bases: TGTGCCACCGGGACAGGTCTCGAAAACCTGTTTTTT. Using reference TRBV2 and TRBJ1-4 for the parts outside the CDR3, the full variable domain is EPEVTQTPSHQVTQMGQEVILRCVPISNHLYFYWYRQILGQKVEFLVSFYNNEISEKSEIFDDQFSVERPDGSNFTLKIRSTKLEDSAMYFCATGTGLENLFFGSGTQLSVL.

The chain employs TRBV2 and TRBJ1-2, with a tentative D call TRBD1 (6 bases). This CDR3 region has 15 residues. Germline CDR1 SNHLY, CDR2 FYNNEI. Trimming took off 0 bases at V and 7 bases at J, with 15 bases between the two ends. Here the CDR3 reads CASSEAVQGGVGYTF. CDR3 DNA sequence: TGTGCCAGCAGTGAAGCGGTCCAAGGGGGGGTTGGCTACACCTTC.

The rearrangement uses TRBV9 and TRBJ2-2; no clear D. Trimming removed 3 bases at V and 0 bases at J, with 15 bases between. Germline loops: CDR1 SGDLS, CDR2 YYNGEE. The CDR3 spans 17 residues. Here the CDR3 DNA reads TGTGCCAGCAGCGCGCATCCGACGGGTACGAACACCGGGGAGCTGTTTTTT. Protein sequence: CASSAHPTGTNTGELFF. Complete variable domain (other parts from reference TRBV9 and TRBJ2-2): DSGVTQTPKHLITATGQRVTLRCSPRSGDLSVYWYQQSLDQGLQFLIQYYNGEERAKGNILERFSAQQFPDLHSELNLSSLELGDSALYFCASSAHPTGTNTGELFFGEGSRLTVL.

CDR3: CASSPRDRIRETQYF. As DNA, the CDR3 is TGTGCCAGCAGTCCGCGGGACAGGATAAGGGAGACCCAGTACTTC. The V gene is TRBV6-5, the J gene TRBJ2-5; 8 bases are shared with TRBD1. Germline V lookup: CDR1 MNHEY, CDR2 SVGAGI. This CDR3 has 15 residues. The V and J ends lost 5 bases and 5 bases, in that order; junction bases with no gene match: 10.

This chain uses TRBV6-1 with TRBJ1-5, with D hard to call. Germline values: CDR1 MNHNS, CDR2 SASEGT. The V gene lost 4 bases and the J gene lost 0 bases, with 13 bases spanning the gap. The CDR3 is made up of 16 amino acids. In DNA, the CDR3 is TGTGCCAGCAGTGCAGTGACCGTATATAGCAATCAGCCCCAGCATTTT. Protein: CASSAVTVYSNQPQHF.

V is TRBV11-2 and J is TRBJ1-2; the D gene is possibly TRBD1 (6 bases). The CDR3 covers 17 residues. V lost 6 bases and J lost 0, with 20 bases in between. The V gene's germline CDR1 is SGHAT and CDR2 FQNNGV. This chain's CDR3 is CASSRQAGVYTNYGYTF. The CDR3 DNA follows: TGTGCCAGCAGTAGACAGGCTGGGGTCTATACTAACTATGGCTACACCTTC. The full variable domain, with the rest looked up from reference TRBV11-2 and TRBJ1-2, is EAGVAQSPRYKIIEKRQSVAFWCNPISGHATLYWYQQILGQGPKLLIQFQNNGVVDDSQLPKDRFSAERLKGVDSTLKIQPAKLEDSAVYLCASSRQAGVYTNYGYTFGSGTRLTVV.

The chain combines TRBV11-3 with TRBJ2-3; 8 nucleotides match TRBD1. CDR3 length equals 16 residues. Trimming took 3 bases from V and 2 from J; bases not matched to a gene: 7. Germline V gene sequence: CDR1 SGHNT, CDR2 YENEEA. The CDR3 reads CASSFIPGGDTDTQYF. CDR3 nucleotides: TGTGCCAGCAGCTTCATACCAGGGGGCGACACAGATACGCAGTATTTT.

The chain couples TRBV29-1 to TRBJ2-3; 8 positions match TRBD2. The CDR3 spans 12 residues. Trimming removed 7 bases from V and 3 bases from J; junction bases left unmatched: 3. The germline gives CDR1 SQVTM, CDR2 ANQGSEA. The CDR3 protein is CSARLATDTQYF. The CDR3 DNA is TGCAGCGCCCGACTAGCGACAGATACGCAGTATTTT.

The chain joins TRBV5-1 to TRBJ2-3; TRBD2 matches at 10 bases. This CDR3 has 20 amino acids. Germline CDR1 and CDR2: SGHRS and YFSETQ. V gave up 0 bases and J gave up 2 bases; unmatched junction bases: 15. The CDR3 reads CASSLGSAPQRGGHTDTQYF. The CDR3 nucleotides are TGCGCCAGCAGCTTGGGGAGTGCCCCCCAGCGGGGGGGACACACAGATACGCAGTATTTT.

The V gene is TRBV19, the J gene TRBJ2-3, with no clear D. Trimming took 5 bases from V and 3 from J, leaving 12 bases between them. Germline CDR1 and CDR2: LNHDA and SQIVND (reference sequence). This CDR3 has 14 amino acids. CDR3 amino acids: CASSGLLMTDTQYF. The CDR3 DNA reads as TGTGCCAGTAGTGGGCTCTTAATGACAGATACGCAGTATTTT.

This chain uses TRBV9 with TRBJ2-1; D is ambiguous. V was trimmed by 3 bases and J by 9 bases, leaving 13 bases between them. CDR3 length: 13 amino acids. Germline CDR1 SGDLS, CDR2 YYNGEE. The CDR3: CASSGLDVAEQFF. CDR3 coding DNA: TGTGCCAGCAGCGGCCTAGATGTTGCTGAGCAGTTCTTC.

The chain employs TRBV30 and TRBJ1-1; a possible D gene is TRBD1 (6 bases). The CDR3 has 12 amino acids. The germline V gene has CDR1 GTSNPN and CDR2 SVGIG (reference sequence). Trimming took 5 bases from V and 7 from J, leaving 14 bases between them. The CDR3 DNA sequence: TGTGCCTGGGGTGGACGGACAGATGAAGCTTTCTTT. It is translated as CAWGGRTDEAFF.

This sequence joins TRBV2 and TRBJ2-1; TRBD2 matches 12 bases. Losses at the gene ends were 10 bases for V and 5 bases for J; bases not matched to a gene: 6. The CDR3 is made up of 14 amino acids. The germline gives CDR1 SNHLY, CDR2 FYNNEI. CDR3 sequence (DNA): TGTGCCACCCACACTAGCGGGAGGCACAATGAGCAGTTCTTC. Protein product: CATHTSGRHNEQFF.

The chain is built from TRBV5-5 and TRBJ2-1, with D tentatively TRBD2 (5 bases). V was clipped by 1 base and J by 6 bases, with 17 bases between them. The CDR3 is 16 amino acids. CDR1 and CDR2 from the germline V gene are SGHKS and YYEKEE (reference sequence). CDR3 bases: TGTGCCAGCAGCTTGTGGTTTAGCGTCCCCAGCAATGAGCAGTTCTTC. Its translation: CASSLWFSVPSNEQFF.

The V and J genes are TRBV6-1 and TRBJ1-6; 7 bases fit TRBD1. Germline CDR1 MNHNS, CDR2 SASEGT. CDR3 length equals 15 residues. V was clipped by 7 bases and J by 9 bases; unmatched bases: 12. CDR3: CASITAGGTVSPLHF. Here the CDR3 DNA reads TGTGCCAGCATTACCGCAGGGGGGACCGTTTCACCCCTCCACTTT.

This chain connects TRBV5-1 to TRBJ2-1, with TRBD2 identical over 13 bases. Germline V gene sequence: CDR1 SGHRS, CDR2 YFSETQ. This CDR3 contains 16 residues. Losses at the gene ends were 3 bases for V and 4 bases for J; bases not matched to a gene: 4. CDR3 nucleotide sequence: TGCGCCAGCAGCTGGACTAGCGGGGGCAGATACAATGAGCAGTTCTTC. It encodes CASSWTSGGRYNEQFF. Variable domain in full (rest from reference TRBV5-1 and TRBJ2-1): KAGVTQTPRYLIKTRGQQVTLSCSPISGHRSVSWYQQTPGQGLQFLFEYFSETQRNKGNFPGRFSGRQFSNSRSEMNVSTLELGDSALYLCASSWTSGGRYNEQFFGPGTRLTVL.

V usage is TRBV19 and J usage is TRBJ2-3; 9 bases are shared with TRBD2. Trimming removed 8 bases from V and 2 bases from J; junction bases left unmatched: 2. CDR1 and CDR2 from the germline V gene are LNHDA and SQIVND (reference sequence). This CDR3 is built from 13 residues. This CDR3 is CASAGGPTDTQYF. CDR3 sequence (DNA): TGTGCCAGTGCGGGAGGGCCCACAGATACGCAGTATTTT.

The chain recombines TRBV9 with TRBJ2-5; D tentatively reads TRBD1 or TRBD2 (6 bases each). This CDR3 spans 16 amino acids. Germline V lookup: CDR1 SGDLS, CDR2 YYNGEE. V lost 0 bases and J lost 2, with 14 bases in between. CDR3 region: CASSVGGGGVQETQYF. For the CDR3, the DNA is TGTGCCAGCAGCGTAGGAGGGGGAGGAGTTCAAGAGACCCAGTACTTC.

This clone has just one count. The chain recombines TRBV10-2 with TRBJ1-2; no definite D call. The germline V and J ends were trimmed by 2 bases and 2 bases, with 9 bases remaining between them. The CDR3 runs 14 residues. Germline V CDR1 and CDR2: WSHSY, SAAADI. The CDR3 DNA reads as TGCGCCAGCAGTGAGACTGCCAGGAACTATGGCTACACCTTC. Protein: CASSETARNYGYTF.

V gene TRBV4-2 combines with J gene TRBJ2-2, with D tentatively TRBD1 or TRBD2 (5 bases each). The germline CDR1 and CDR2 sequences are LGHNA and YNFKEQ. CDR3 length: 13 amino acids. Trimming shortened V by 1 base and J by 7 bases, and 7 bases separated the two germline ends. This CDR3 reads CASSQGDDGELFF. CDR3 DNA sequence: TGTGCCAGCAGCCAAGGGGACGACGGGGAGCTGTTTTTT.

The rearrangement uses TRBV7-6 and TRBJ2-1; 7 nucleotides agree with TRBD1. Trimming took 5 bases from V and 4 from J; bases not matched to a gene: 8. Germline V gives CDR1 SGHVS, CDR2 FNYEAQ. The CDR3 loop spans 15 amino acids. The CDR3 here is CASSRNPGQYNEQFF. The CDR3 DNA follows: TGTGCCAGCAGCCGAAACCCGGGACAGTACAATGAGCAGTTCTTC.

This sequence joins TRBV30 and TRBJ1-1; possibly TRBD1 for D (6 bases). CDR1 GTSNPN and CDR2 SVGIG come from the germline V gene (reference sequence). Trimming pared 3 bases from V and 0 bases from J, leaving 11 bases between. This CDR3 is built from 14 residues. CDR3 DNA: TGTGCCTGGAGGGAAACAGGGTTGAACACTGAAGCTTTCTTT. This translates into CAWRETGLNTEAFF.

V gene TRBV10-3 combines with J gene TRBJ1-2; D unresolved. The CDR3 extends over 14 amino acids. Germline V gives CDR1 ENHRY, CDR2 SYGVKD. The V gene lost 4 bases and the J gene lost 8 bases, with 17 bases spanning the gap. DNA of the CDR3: TGTGCCATCAGTGGCACCACTGATTCGGGGGGCTACACCTTC. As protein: CAISGTTDSGGYTF.

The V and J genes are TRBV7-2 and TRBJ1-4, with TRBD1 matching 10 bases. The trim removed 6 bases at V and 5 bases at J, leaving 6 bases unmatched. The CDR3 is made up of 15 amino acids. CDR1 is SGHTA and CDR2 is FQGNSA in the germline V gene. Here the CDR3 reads CASRRGTGVNEKLFF. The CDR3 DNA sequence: TGTGCCAGCAGACGCGGGACAGGGGTGAATGAAAAACTGTTTTTT.

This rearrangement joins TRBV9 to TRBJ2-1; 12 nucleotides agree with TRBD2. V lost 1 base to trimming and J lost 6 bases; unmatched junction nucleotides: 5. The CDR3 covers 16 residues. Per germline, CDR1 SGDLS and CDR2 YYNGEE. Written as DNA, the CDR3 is TGTGCCAGCAGCGTATTGCTAGCGGGGGGGCTCAATGAGCAGTTCTTC. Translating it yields CASSVLLAGGLNEQFF. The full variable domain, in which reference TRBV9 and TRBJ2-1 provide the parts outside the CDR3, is DSGVTQTPKHLITATGQRVTLRCSPRSGDLSVYWYQQSLDQGLQFLIQYYNGEERAKGNILERFSAQQFPDLHSELNLSSLELGDSALYFCASSVLLAGGLNEQFFGPGTRLTVL.

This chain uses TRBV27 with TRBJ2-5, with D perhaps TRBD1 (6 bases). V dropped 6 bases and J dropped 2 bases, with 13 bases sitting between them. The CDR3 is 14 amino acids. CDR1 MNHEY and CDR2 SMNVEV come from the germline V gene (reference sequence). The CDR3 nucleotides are TGTGCCAGCAGACCAAACACAGGGCAAGAGACCCAGTACTTC. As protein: CASRPNTGQETQYF.

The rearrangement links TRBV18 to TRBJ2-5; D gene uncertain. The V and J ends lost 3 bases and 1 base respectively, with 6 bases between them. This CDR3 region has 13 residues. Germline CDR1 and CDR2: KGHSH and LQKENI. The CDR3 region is CASSPGTQETQYF. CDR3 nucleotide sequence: TGTGCCAGCTCACCTGGTACCCAAGAGACCCAGTACTTC. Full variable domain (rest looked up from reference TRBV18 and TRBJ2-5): NAGVMQNPRHLVRRRGQEARLRCSPMKGHSHVYWYRQLPEEGLKFMVYLQKENIIDESGMPKERFSAEFPKEGPSILRIQQVVRGDSAAYFCASSPGTQETQYFGPGTRLLVL.